This is a list of T cell receptor beta chains from one sample in a study of blood T cell repertoires in COVID-19. The data were produced by immunoSEQ multiplex PCR, yet TCRdb's version contains in-frame clones alone and is incomplete. The table shows over 150,000 clones, with under 95% occurring only once. The sequenced sample was peripheral blood. The receptors derive from a man younger than 30 with COVID-19, enrolled during active disease. Each CDR3 is given with its conserved first and last residue.

TRBV29-1	CSGDLAGGLYDEQFF
TRBV10-3	CAISEMSSGNTIYF
TRBV14	CASSQLGLWNEQFF
TRBV9	CASSVLPGELFF
TRBV15	CATSRSLSGEQYF
TRBV11-3	CASSFCQREGPCSNEQFF
TRBV21-1	CTSSTPAPETSGKPYEQYF
TRBV5-1	CASSAGQGPFYGYTF
TRBV28	CASSLVPGFGRQNEKLLF
TRBV12-5	CASGKTAREQYF
TRBV19	CASSPTGSRPEAFF
TRBV5-4	CASSLRESYEQYF
TRBV27	CASSLLGQGSGDTQYF
TRBV5-1	CASSFLGSGFTDTQYF
TRBV4-3	CASSQERQDTQYF
TRBV19	CASSSATSGRAYNEQFF
TRBV29-1	CSVSGTSLVNEQFF
TRBV28	CASSLGAPENTIYF
TRBV27	CASSLGELETQYF
TRBV5-6	CASSPGLGDYEQYF
TRBV4-2	CASSQDIQGTFSGNTIYF
TRBV10-3	CAISGTSGRSHEQFF
TRBV27	CATWDSRGDTQYF
TRBV9	CASSVAVASRETQYF
TRBV28	CATMRGDRGIDTQYF
TRBV20-1	CSARSFGEQYF
TRBV30	CACQPGQSTDTQYF